This entry concerns a single TCR beta chain. This entry comes from a study of blood T cell repertoires in COVID-19. On the study more broadly: T cells, B-cell-depleted T cells, or PBMCs provided the cDNA or gDNA that served as material.

Per the original methods: Amplification of reference gene primers provided the estimated nucleated cell counts. Libraries were prepared by immunoSEQ multiplex PCR; TCRdb keeps only in-frame clonotypes and omits some of them. V and J calls and clone size come straight from that table; D and trimming were deduced from the DNA. The top ten clones hold less than 9.5% of a sample with over 400,000 clones, approximately 91% of them seen once. This CDR3 is built from 16 residues. Between the trimmed V and J ends, which lost 8 bases and 6 bases, there was a span of 23 bases. Germline CDR1 SNHLY, CDR2 FYNNEI.

The source of this sequence is a woman between 50 and 59 years old with COVID-19, enrolled during active disease. The sample comprised peripheral blood. This chain joins TRBV2 and TRBJ2-4, with TRBD1 as a possible D gene (5 bases). As DNA, the CDR3 is TGTGCCAGCTGGGTAGGGGCTCCGGTATCGGGAAACATTCAGTACTTC. It translates to CASWVGAPVSGNIQYF. Complete variable domain (other parts from reference TRBV2 and TRBJ2-4): EPEVTQTPSHQVTQMGQEVILRCVPISNHLYFYWYRQILGQKVEFLVSFYNNEISEKSEIFDDQFSVERPDGSNFTLKIRSTKLEDSAMYFCASWVGAPVSGNIQYFGAGTRLSVL.